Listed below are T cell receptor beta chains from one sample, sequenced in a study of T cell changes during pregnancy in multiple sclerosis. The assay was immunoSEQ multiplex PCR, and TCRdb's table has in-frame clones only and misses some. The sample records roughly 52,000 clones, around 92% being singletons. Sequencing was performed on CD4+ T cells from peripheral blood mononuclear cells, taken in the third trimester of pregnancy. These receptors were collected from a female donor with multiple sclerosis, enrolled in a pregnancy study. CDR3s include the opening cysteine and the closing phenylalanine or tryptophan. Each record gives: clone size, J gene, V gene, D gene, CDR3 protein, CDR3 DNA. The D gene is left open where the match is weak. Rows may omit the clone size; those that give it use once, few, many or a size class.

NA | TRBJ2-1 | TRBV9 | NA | CASSLSVGEQFF | TGTGCCAGCTCTCTGTCAGTTGGTGAGCAGTTCTTC
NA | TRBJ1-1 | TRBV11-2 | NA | CASSSTPENTEAFF | TGTGCCAGCAGCTCTACCCCCGAGAACACTGAAGCTTTCTTT
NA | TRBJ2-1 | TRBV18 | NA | CASSPIREPYNEQFF | TGTGCCAGCTCACCAATCCGGGAGCCATACAATGAGCAGTTCTTC
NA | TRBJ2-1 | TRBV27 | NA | CASSVTGVESHEQFF | TGTGCCAGCAGTGTTACGGGGGTGGAGTCCCATGAGCAGTTCTTC
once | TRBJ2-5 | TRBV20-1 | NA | CSASLLETQYF | TGCAGTGCCAGTTTGTTGGAGACCCAGTACTTC
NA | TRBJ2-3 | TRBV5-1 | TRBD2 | CASSWDGTSGRTDTQYF | TGCGCCAGCAGCTGGGACGGGACTAGCGGGAGAACAGATACGCAGTATTTT
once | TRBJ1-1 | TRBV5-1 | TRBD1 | CASSPGTADTEAFF | TGCGCCAGCAGCCCGGGGACAGCAGACACTGAAGCTTTCTTT
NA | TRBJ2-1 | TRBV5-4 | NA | CASSASGTRSYNEQFF | TGTGCCAGCAGCGCCTCCGGGACAAGGTCCTACAATGAGCAGTTCTTC
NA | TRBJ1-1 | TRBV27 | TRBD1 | CASSSPSSPTGEDTEAFF | TGTGCCAGCAGTTCACCCTCTTCGCCCACAGGGGAGGACACTGAAGCTTTCTTT
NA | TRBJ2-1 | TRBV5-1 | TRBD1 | CASRTGNNEQFF | TGCGCCAGCAGGACAGGGAACAATGAGCAGTTCTTC
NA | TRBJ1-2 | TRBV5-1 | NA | CASSLASGGQDGYTF | TGCGCCAGCAGCTTGGCCTCGGGGGGCCAAGATGGCTACACCTTC
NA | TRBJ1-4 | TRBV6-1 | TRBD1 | CASSVRTGGGNEKLFF | TGTGCCAGCAGTGTTAGGACAGGGGGCGGGAATGAAAAACTGTTTTTT